Following are 29 T cell receptor beta chains from one sample sequenced in a study of OX40 agonist ivuxolimab in advanced cancers. Repertoires were generated with immunoSEQ multiplex PCR, while TCRdb's copy carries only in-frame clones and drops some. The data contain tens of thousands of clones, approximately 86% of them singletons. The material was CD4+ or CD8+ T cells sorted from blood, obtained in a trial of the OX40 agonist ivuxolimab. The receptors originated from an adult with an advanced solid tumor such as melanoma, head and neck, liver or kidney cancer.

The V and J genes are TRBV10-2 and TRBJ2-7; possibly TRBD2 for D (5 bases). Trimming took off 8 bases at V and 3 bases at J, with 17 bases between the two ends. Germline V gene lookup returns CDR1 WSHSY and CDR2 SAAADI. The CDR3 extends over 14 amino acids. CDR3 region: CASARGLFDYEQYF. CDR3 DNA: TGCGCCAGCGCCCGAGGACTTTTTGACTACGAGCAGTACTTC.

V and J are TRBV5-4 and TRBJ2-1; 8 positions agree with TRBD2. V trimming: 2 bases; J trimming: 5 bases; junction bases outside the gene matches: 9. Germline V gene lookup returns CDR1 SGHNT and CDR2 YYREEE (reference sequence). There are 16 residues in the CDR3. The CDR3: CASSFPGLDPHNEQFF. The CDR3 region has the DNA TGTGCCAGCAGCTTCCCGGGACTAGATCCCCACAATGAGCAGTTCTTC. Full variable domain (remainder filled in from reference TRBV5-4 and TRBJ2-1): ETGVTQSPTHLIKTRGQQVTLRCSSQSGHNTVSWYQQALGQGPQFIFQYYREEENGRGNFPPRFSGLQFPNYSSELNVNALELDDSALYLCASSFPGLDPHNEQFFGPGTRLTVL.

This clone was counted only a few times. This chain connects TRBV9 to TRBJ1-5, with 9 bases aligning to TRBD1. V lost 4 bases and J lost 2; bases outside the gene matches: 13. This CDR3 region has 18 residues. Germline CDR1 is SGDLS and CDR2 is YYNGEE. The CDR3 sequence: CASSPVGGQGEGNQPQHF. The CDR3 DNA reads as TGTGCCAGCAGCCCCGTAGGGGGACAGGGAGAGGGCAATCAGCCCCAGCATTTT.

The V call is TRBV30, the J call TRBJ1-2, with a weak D call TRBD1 (5 bases). The CDR3 is 14 residues long. From germline, CDR1 is GTSNPN and CDR2 SVGIG (reference sequence). Trimming shortened V by 3 bases and J by 8 bases, and 19 bases separated the two germline ends. CDR3 region: CAWRPPGVLNGYTF. DNA of the CDR3: TGTGCCTGGAGGCCCCCGGGGGTTCTAAACGGCTACACCTTC.

The chain links TRBV7-2 to TRBJ2-5, with a weak D call TRBD1 (6 bases). The CDR3 runs to 14 residues. Germline loops: CDR1 SGHTA, CDR2 FQGNSA. The V and J ends lost 5 bases and 5 bases respectively, with 15 bases between them. The CDR3 coding sequence is TGTGCCAGCAGCCCGGCACAGGGAAAGGAGACCCAGTACTTC. Amino acids: CASSPAQGKETQYF. The whole variable domain, filled in from reference TRBV7-2 and TRBJ2-5, reads GAGVSQSPSNKVTEKGKDVELRCDPISGHTALYWYRQSLGQGLEFLIYFQGNSAPDKSGLPSDRFSAERTGGSVSTLTIQRTQQEDSAVYLCASSPAQGKETQYFGPGTRLLVL.

The CDR3 DNA reads as TGTGCCAGCACCCTAGCAGGACCCGGAGGCAATGAGCAGTTCTTC. It is translated as CASTLAGPGGNEQFF. The chain couples TRBV2 to TRBJ2-1, with D possibly TRBD2 on 5 matching bases. Germline V CDR1 and CDR2: SNHLY, FYNNEI. With 7 bases removed from V and 6 bases from J, the gap between germline ends came to 19 bases. The CDR3 runs 15 residues.

This chain uses TRBV5-1 with TRBJ2-5; D remains unclear. Germline V gives CDR1 SGHRS, CDR2 YFSETQ. V dropped 0 bases and J dropped 5 bases, with 8 bases sitting between them. This CDR3 is built from 13 residues. This CDR3 is CASSLGDFETQYF. CDR3 in DNA: TGCGCCAGCAGCTTGGGGGATTTCGAGACCCAGTACTTC. The full variable domain, with the rest looked up from reference TRBV5-1 and TRBJ2-5, is KAGVTQTPRYLIKTRGQQVTLSCSPISGHRSVSWYQQTPGQGLQFLFEYFSETQRNKGNFPGRFSGRQFSNSRSEMNVSTLELGDSALYLCASSLGDFETQYFGPGTRLLVL.

This clone has a handful of counts. The V call is TRBV27, the J call TRBJ1-1, with TRBD1 matching over 7 bases. CDR3 length: 14 amino acids. V shed 3 bases, J shed 4 bases, and the junction held 5 bases outside the gene matches. Germline V lookup: CDR1 MNHEY, CDR2 SMNVEV (reference sequence). DNA of the CDR3: TGTGCCAGCAGTTTTGACAGGGTAGCCACTGAAGCTTTCTTT. It translates to CASSFDRVATEAFF.

The J gene is TRBJ2-4, the V gene TRBV5-1; D remains ambiguous. This CDR3 is built from 13 residues. Germline V lookup: CDR1 SGHRS, CDR2 YFSETQ. V was shortened by 0 bases and J by 10 bases, with 11 bases between the two germline ends. The CDR3 reads CASSLGGSLIQYF. CDR3 nucleotides: TGCGCCAGCAGCTTGGGGGGTAGCCTTATTCAGTACTTC.

The chain uses TRBV25-1 and TRBJ2-2, with D unclear. Germline-derived CDR1 and CDR2 are MGHDK and SYGVNS. The CDR3 loop spans 13 amino acids. V shed 6 bases and J shed 1 base, with 6 bases lying between them. The CDR3 region is CASREGNTGELFF. CDR3 bases: TGTGCCAGCAGGGAAGGGAACACCGGGGAGCTGTTTTTT.

V and J are TRBV30 and TRBJ1-2, with D perhaps matching TRBD1 (5 bases). The CDR3 extends over 16 amino acids. V dropped 1 base and J dropped 0 bases, with 15 bases sitting between them. Germline assignment: CDR1 GTSNPN and CDR2 SVGIG (reference sequence). CDR3 DNA sequence: TGTGCCTGGAGTGGCCAGGGTTCCTTAGCTAACTATGGCTACACCTTC. As protein: CAWSGQGSLANYGYTF.

The sample holds one count of this clone. This chain uses TRBV5-6 with TRBJ1-2, with D perhaps TRBD1 (5 bases). This CDR3 has 16 residues. V dropped 3 bases and J dropped 4 bases, with 19 bases sitting between them. Per the germline V gene, CDR1 is SGHDT and CDR2 is YYEEEE. The CDR3 DNA follows: TGTGCCAGCAGCTCCAGTGGCCGACAGCTTTTCTATGGCTACACCTTC. It codes for CASSSSGRQLFYGYTF.

The chain links TRBV4-2 to TRBJ1-2; 8 bases agree with TRBD1. Germline CDR1 and CDR2: LGHNA and YNFKEQ. This CDR3 spans 15 amino acids. V shed 4 bases and J 6 bases; nucleotides not matched to a gene: 10. DNA for the CDR3: TGTGCCAGCAGCCGTCCGGACAGGGAGGATAATGGCTACACCTTC. It yields the protein CASSRPDREDNGYTF.

This chain connects TRBV5-1 to TRBJ2-7, with D possibly TRBD2 on 6 matching bases. The germline V and J ends were trimmed by 3 bases and 2 bases, with 12 bases remaining between them. The CDR3 loop spans 14 amino acids. Germline V lookup: CDR1 SGHRS, CDR2 YFSETQ. In DNA form, the CDR3 reads TGCGCCAGCAGCTGGGGGGACGGTACCTACGAGCAGTACTTC. Translation gives CASSWGDGTYEQYF.

Only a few counts were recorded for this clone. The same CDR3 arises from other DNA sequences in this sample as well. The genes are TRBV14 and TRBJ2-7, with D possibly being TRBD2 (5 bases). This CDR3 has 16 amino acids. The V gene's germline CDR1 is SGHDN and CDR2 FVKESK. V was cut by 1 base and J by 7 bases, with 20 bases left in between. CDR3 sequence (DNA): TGTGCCAGCAGCCAAGCCCGGGGATTACGAGCTAGTGAGCAGTACTTC. Translated, it gives CASSQARGLRASEQYF.

This clone was found a few times. In DNA, the CDR3 is TGTGCCAGCAGCTTTAGGGGCGTTACGGAAGGCTACACCTTC. This gives the protein CASSFRGVTEGYTF. V usage is TRBV7-9 and J usage is TRBJ1-2; a weak D match, TRBD1 (5 bases). Germline V gene lookup returns CDR1 SEHNR and CDR2 FQNEAQ (reference sequence). Trimming removed 3 bases at V and 8 bases at J, with 16 bases between. The CDR3 runs to 14 residues. The whole variable domain, remainder taken from reference TRBV7-9 and TRBJ1-2, is DTGVSQNPRHKITKRGQNVTFRCDPISEHNRLYWYRQTLGQGPEFLTYFQNEAQLEKSRLLSDRFSAERPKGSFSTLEIQRTEQGDSAMYLCASSFRGVTEGYTFGSGTRLTVV.

CDR3 amino acids: CASRGPRENTEAFF. The CDR3 coding sequence is TGTGCCAGCAGAGGGCCTCGAGAGAACACTGAAGCTTTCTTT. The chain has TRBV21-1 and TRBJ1-1. TRBV21-1 is designated a pseudogene. The CDR3 totals 14 residues.

The chain is built from TRBV15 and TRBJ2-1, with D possibly TRBD1 on 6 matching bases. The CDR3 covers 15 residues. Trimming took 0 bases from V and 7 from J, leaving 13 bases between them. CDR1 is LNHNV and CDR2 is YYDKDF in the germline V gene (reference sequence). In DNA form, the CDR3 reads TGTGCCACCAGCAGAGACCGGGACACCCGGAATGAGCAGTTCTTC. Amino acid sequence: CATSRDRDTRNEQFF.

This clone was found a few times. The rearrangement joins TRBV5-1 to TRBJ2-5; TRBD1 matches 9 bases. Germline CDR1 reads SGHRS; CDR2 reads YFSETQ. CDR3 length: 16 residues. V shed 4 bases, J shed 2 bases, and the junction held 9 bases outside the gene matches. CDR3 DNA sequence: TGCGCCAGCAGCCTCACTGGACAGGGGCCGCAAGAGACCCAGTACTTC. Translated, it gives CASSLTGQGPQETQYF.

This clone was seen a few times. The J gene is TRBJ2-6, the V gene TRBV7-9; TRBD1 matches 9 bases. This CDR3 spans 16 amino acids. Germline loops: CDR1 SEHNR, CDR2 FQNEAQ (reference sequence). The trim removed 3 bases at V and 2 bases at J, leaving 2 bases unmatched. The CDR3 DNA follows: TGTGCCAGCAGCTTTACAGGGGGCGCTGGGGCCAACGTCCTGACTTTC. This codes for CASSFTGGAGANVLTF.

This clone turned up a few times. V is TRBV19 and J is TRBJ2-6; tentative D call: TRBD1 (5 bases). The ends were cut back, 1 base at V and 0 bases at J, with 13 bases in the middle. There are 18 residues in the CDR3. Germline CDR1 and CDR2: LNHDA and SQIVND (reference sequence). The CDR3 loop is CASSIGRGPGSGANVLTF. CDR3 coding DNA: TGTGCCAGTAGTATAGGAAGGGGTCCAGGCTCTGGGGCCAACGTCCTGACTTTC.

This clone has only one observation. In nucleotides, the CDR3 is TGTGCCAGCAGCCCGATCCGGGACAGGGGATCTGGGGCCAACGTCCTGACTTTC. Translation: CASSPIRDRGSGANVLTF. The rearrangement joins TRBV7-2 to TRBJ2-6; 10 nucleotides line up with TRBD1. Germline V gives CDR1 SGHTA, CDR2 FQGNSA. CDR3 length equals 18 residues. J gave up 1 base and V 5 bases, and 8 bases lay outside the gene matches.

This rearrangement joins TRBV19 to TRBJ2-7; 8 bases agree with TRBD1. CDR1 LNHDA and CDR2 SQIVND come from the germline V gene (reference sequence). The V gene end was trimmed by 7 bases and the J gene end by 7 bases; junction bases not matched to a gene: 9. This CDR3 has 13 residues. The CDR3 sequence is CASKEQGAEEQYF. CDR3 in DNA: TGTGCCAGTAAGGAGCAGGGGGCGGAAGAGCAGTACTTC.

The chain combines TRBV7-6 with TRBJ2-2; D possibly corresponds to TRBD2 (6 bases). Trimming cost V 5 bases and J 11 bases, with 24 bases left between them. Germline V gives CDR1 SGHVS, CDR2 FNYEAQ. This CDR3 is built from 16 residues. CDR3: CASSRAPLRGRGELFF. In nucleotides, the CDR3 is TGTGCCAGCAGCAGGGCTCCCCTCCGGGGGAGAGGAGAGCTGTTTTTT. Variable domain in full (rest from reference TRBV7-6 and TRBJ2-2): GAGVSQSPRYKVTKRGQDVALRCDPISGHVSLYWYRQALGQGPEFLTYFNYEAQQDKSGLPNDRFSAERPEGSISTLTIQRTEQRDSAMYRCASSRAPLRGRGELFFGEGSRLTVL.

The rearrangement links TRBV14 to TRBJ1-2; 8 bases are shared with TRBD1. V shed 6 bases, J shed 8 bases, and the junction held 11 bases outside the gene matches. CDR1 SGHDN and CDR2 FVKESK come from the germline V gene. The CDR3 extends over 14 amino acids. The CDR3 loop reads CASRAVGTGKGYTF. CDR3 nucleotide sequence: TGTGCCAGCAGGGCGGTCGGGACAGGAAAAGGCTACACCTTC.

The chain links TRBV28 to TRBJ1-5; TRBD1 aligns across 8 bases. Trimming at V came to 5 bases and at J to 3 bases, leaving 9 bases not matched to a gene. Germline values: CDR1 MDHEN, CDR2 SYDVKM. This CDR3 contains 16 residues. The CDR3, as DNA: TGTGCCAGCAGTGCCTGGGGACAGGTAAACAATCAGCCCCAGCATTTT. It encodes CASSAWGQVNNQPQHF.

This sequence joins TRBV6-5 and TRBJ2-6; maybe TRBD1 (5 bases). There are 15 residues in the CDR3. Deletions cut 10 bases from V and 0 bases from J, with 13 bases between. CDR1 is MNHEY, CDR2 SVGAGI, per germline. The CDR3 here is CATLRDYSGANVLTF. Here the CDR3 DNA reads TGTGCCACCCTCAGGGATTACTCTGGGGCCAACGTCCTGACTTTC.

V is TRBV4-2 and J is TRBJ2-5, with no clear D. The CDR3 is 16 residues long. Trimming left V 4 bases short and J 2 bases short, with 17 bases between. CDR1 and CDR2 (germline): LGHNA, YNFKEQ. The CDR3 DNA reads as TGTGCCAGCAGCCCATCTGTCTCATCGAGTCAAGAGACCCAGTACTTC. Encoded protein: CASSPSVSSSQETQYF.

The chain combines TRBV28 with TRBJ1-1; a weak D match, TRBD1 (5 bases). Germline V lookup: CDR1 MDHEN, CDR2 SYDVKM. This CDR3 contains 12 residues. V was shortened by 2 bases and J by 11 bases, with 12 bases between the two germline ends. The CDR3: CASSLIGGRAFF. CDR3 nucleotides: TGTGCCAGCAGTTTAATCGGGGGTAGGGCTTTCTTT.